The clone carrying this T cell receptor (beta chain) was counted many times. This CDR3 has 14 residues. Deletions cut 1 base from V and 0 bases from J, with 6 bases between. These data originate in a study of blood T cells in healthy people across ages. With a J-beta primer mix and a sample-barcoded 5' primer, a second PCR ran roughly 6 to 11 cycles. Via MiXCR, TCRdb re-called the 5' RACE reads, giving one row per CDR3 protein. The table lists over a million distinct CDR3 sequences, roughly 40% of them singletons. This receptor was obtained from a woman in her late teens or twenties in good health. The sample consisted of blood. The chain couples TRBV12-3 or TRBV12-4 to TRBJ1-1; weak D call: TRBD1 (6 bases). The CDR3 is CASSLDRVNTEAFF. CDR3 nucleotide sequence: TGTGCCAGCAGTTTAGACAGGGTGAACACTGAAGCTTTCTTT.